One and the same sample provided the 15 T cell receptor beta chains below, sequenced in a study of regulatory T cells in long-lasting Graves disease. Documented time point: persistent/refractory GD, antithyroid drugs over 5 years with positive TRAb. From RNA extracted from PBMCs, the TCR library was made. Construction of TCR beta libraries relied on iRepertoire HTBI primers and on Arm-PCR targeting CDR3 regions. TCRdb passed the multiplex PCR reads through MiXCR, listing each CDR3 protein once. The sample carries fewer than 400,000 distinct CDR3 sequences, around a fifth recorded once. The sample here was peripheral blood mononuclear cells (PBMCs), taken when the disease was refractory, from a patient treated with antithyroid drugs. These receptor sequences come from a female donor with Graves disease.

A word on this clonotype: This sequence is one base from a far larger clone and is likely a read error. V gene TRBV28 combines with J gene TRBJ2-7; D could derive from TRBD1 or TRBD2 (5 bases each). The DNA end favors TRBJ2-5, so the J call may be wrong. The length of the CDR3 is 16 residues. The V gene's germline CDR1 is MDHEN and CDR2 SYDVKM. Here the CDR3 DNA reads TGTGCCAGCAGTTTCCGGGGCCGGTTTTACCGAGAGACCCAGTACTTC. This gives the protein CASSFRGRFYRETQYF.

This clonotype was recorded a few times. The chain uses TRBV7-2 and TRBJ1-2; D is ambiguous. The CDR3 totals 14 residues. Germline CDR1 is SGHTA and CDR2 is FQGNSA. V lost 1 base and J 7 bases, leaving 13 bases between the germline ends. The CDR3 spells CASSLVRGPGGYTF. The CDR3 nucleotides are TGTGCCAGCAGCTTAGTTAGAGGGCCGGGTGGCTACACCTTC.

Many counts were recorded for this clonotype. CDR3 coding DNA: TGCGCCAGCAGCCAGCGGGACAGTCCAACGGAGACCCAGTACTTC. As protein: CASSQRDSPTETQYF. This chain links TRBV4-1 with TRBJ2-5; a weak D match, TRBD1 (7 bases). CDR1 and CDR2 from the germline V gene are MGHRA and YSYEKL. The CDR3 sequence is 15 residues long. V was pared by 3 bases and J by 5 bases, with 16 bases between.

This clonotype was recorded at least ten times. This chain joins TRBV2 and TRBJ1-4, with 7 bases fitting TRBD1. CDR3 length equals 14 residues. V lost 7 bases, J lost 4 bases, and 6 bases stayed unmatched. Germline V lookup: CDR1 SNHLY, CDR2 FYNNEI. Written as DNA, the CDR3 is TGTGCCAGCAAAGACAGGGCCTTTAATGAAAAACTGTTTTTT. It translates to CASKDRAFNEKLFF.

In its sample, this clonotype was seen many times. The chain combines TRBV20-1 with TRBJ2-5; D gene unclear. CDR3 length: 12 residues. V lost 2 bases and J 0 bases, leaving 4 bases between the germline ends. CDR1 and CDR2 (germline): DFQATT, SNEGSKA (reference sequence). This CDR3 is CSARPNQETQYF. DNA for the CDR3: TGCAGTGCTAGACCTAACCAAGAGACCCAGTACTTC.

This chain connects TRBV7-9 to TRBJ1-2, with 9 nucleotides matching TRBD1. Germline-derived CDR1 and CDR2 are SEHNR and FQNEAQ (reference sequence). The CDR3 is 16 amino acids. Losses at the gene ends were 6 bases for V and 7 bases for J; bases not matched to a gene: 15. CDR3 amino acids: CASSKVQGARFGGYTF. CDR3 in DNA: TGTGCCAGCAGTAAAGTACAGGGGGCTCGGTTCGGTGGCTACACCTTC.

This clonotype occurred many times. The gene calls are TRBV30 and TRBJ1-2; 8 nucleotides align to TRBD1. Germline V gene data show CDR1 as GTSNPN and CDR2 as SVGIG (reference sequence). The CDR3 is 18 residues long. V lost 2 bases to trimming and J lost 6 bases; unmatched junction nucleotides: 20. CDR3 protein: CAWSLLGTGQYPGDGYTF. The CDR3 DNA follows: TGTGCCTGGAGTTTGTTGGGGACAGGACAATACCCTGGCGATGGCTACACCTTC.

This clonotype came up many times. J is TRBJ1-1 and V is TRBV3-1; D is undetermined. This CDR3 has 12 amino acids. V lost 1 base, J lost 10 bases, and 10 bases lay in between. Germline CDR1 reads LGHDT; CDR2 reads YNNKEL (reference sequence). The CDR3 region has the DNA TGTGCCAGCAGCCAAGGGTTGGGAGGAGCTTTCTTT. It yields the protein CASSQGLGGAFF.

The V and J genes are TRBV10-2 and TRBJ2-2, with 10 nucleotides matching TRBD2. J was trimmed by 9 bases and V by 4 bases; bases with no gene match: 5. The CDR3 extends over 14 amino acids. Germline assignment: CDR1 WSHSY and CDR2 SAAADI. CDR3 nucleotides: TGCGCCAGCAGTGGGACTAGCGGAGCTAGGGAGCTGTTTTTT. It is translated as CASSGTSGARELFF.

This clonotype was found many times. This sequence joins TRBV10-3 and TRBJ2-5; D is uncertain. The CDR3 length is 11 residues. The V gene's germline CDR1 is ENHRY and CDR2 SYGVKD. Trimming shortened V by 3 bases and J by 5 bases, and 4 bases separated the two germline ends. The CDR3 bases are TGTGCCATCAGTGAAGGGGAGACCCAGTACTTC. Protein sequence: CAISEGETQYF.

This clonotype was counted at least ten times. The CDR3 coding sequence is TGTGCCAGCAGCTTACCCTTTCGCGGACCTGGGGAGACCCAGTACTTC. It translates to CASSLPFRGPGETQYF. The chain uses TRBV11-2 and TRBJ2-5; D is uncertain. Trimming took off 2 bases at V and 5 bases at J, with 18 bases between the two ends. The germline V gene encodes CDR1 SGHAT and CDR2 FQNNGV. The CDR3 runs 16 residues.

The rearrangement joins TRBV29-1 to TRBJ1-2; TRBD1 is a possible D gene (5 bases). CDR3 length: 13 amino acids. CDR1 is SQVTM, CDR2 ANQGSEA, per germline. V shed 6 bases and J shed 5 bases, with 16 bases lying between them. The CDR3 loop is CSVGVGTHYGYTF. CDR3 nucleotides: TGCAGCGTAGGGGTCGGGACCCATTATGGCTACACCTTC. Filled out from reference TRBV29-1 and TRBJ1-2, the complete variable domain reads SAVISQKPSRDICQRGTSLTIQCQVDSQVTMMFWYRQQPGQSLTLIATANQGSEATYESGFVIDKFPISRPNLTFSTLTVSNMSPEDSSIYLCSVGVGTHYGYTFGSGTRLTVV.

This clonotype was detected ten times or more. The DNA for the CDR3 is TGTGCCTCCTCCCTTGCGGACGGATCCTATGGCTACACCTTC. Residues: CASSLADGSYGYTF. The chain employs TRBV10-3 and TRBJ1-2; D call uncertain. Per the germline V gene, CDR1 is ENHRY and CDR2 is SYGVKD. V was clipped by 11 bases and J by 4 bases, with 20 bases between them. The CDR3 has 14 residues.

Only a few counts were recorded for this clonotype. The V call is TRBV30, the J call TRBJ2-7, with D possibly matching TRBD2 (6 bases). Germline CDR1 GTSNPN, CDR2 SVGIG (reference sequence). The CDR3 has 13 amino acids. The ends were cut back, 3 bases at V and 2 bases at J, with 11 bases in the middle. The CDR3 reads CAWSNRGTYEQYF. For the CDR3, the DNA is TGTGCCTGGAGCAACCGGGGGACCTACGAGCAGTACTTC.

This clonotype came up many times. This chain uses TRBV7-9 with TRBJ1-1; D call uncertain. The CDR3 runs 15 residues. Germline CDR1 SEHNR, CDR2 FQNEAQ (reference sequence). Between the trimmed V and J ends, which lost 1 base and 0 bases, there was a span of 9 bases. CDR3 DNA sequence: TGTGCCAGCAGCTTAGGTCGGCAGATGAACACTGAAGCTTTCTTT. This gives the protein CASSLGRQMNTEAFF. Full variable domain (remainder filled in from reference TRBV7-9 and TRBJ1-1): DTGVSQNPRHKITKRGQNVTFRCDPISEHNRLYWYRQTLGQGPEFLTYFQNEAQLEKSRLLSDRFSAERPKGSFSTLEIQRTEQGDSAMYLCASSLGRQMNTEAFFGQGTRLTVV.